The text below deals with one TCR beta chain. Per the original methods: Researchers report that nucleated cell counts were estimated from reference gene primer amplification. Here immunoSEQ multiplex PCR was the method, and the copy in TCRdb shows in-frame clones only, minus some. The D gene and trimming were derived from the DNA, and the V and J assignments and clone size from that table. The repertoire holds hundreds of thousands of clones, with roughly 84% as singletons. This specimen belongs to a study of blood T cell repertoires in COVID-19. Whole-study context: Collection of acute and convalescent COVID-19 samples took place in the United States, Italy and Spain. T cells, B-cell-depleted T cells, or PBMCs supplied cDNA or gDNA.

CDR1 is PRHDT, CDR2 FYEKMQ, per germline (reference sequence). This CDR3 has 14 residues. Trimming took 4 bases from V and 11 from J; bases not matched to a gene: 8. This clonotype was obtained from a woman older than 75 with acute or convalescent COVID-19. The source material was peripheral blood. The chain carries TRBV13 and TRBJ2-1; 10 bases match TRBD2. CDR3 sequence reads: CASSSLSGGAQQFF. DNA of the CDR3: TGTGCCAGCAGCTCCTTAAGCGGGGGGGCCCAGCAGTTCTTC.